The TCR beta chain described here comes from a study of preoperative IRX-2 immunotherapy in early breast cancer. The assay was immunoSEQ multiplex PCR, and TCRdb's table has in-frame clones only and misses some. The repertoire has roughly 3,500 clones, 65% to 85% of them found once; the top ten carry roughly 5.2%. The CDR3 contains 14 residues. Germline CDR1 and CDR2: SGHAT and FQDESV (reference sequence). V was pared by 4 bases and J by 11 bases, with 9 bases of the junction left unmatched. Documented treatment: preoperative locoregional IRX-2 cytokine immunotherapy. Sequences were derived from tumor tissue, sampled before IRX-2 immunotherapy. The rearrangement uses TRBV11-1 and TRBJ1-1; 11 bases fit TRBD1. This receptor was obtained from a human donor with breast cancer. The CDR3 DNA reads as TGTGCCAGCAGCTCCCGGGACAGGGGGTTTCGCGCTTTCTTT. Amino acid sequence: CASSSRDRGFRAFF.